This T cell receptor (beta chain) emerged from a study of blood T cell repertoires in COVID-19. TCRdb's copy holds only in-frame clones and misses some; the assay was immunoSEQ multiplex PCR. The table includes about 170,000 clones, 70% to 90% detected once. V dropped 0 bases and J dropped 0; count of bases not matched to a gene: 11. The germline V gene has CDR1 SGHTA and CDR2 FQGNSA. The CDR3 loop spans 19 amino acids. The rearrangement joins TRBV7-2 to TRBJ2-7; 10 bases agree with TRBD2. Sequenced: peripheral blood. This TCR was recovered from a man aged 45-60 years who had recovered from COVID-19. CDR3 in amino acids: CASSLARLAGTPSSYEQYF. CDR3 DNA sequence: TGTGCCAGCAGCTTAGCGAGACTAGCGGGCACCCCCAGCTCCTACGAGCAGTACTTC.